The 5 T cell receptor beta chains presented below share a single source sample, sequenced in a study of vaccination effects on CD4 cells after COVID-19. The antigens for these receptors are not known. It was after roughly 11 days of culture that CD4+ T cells were isolated. Participants were given two doses of BNT162b2 or mRNA-1273 vaccine. Only in-frame clones appear in the TCRdb table, and some are missing; sequencing was by immunoSEQ multiplex PCR. This sample has 40,000 to 50,000 clones; 72% occur once, and the top ten carry under 10%. The sequencing used CD4+ T cells from PBMCs cultured without peptide, collected after COVID-19 vaccination. These receptors originate from a human donor who received a COVID-19 vaccine.

The chain carries TRBV30 and TRBJ1-2; no definite D call. The germline gives CDR1 GTSNPN, CDR2 SVGIG (reference sequence). The CDR3 has 14 residues. Trimming cost V 0 bases and J 0 bases, with 8 bases left between them. In nucleotides, the CDR3 is TGTGCCTGGAGTGTACTCGCAGCTAACTATGGCTACACCTTC. Protein: CAWSVLAANYGYTF.

The chain links TRBV14 to TRBJ2-1, with a possible D match to TRBD1 (6 bases). Trimming shortened V by 4 bases and J by 4 bases, and 23 bases separated the two germline ends. The CDR3 sequence is 18 residues long. Germline V lookup: CDR1 SGHDN, CDR2 FVKESK. This CDR3 is CASSPLSGAKALYNEQFF. The CDR3 coding sequence is TGTGCCAGCAGCCCCCTCTCAGGGGCCAAGGCTTTATACAATGAGCAGTTCTTC.

The chain carries TRBV2 and TRBJ2-7; D possibly corresponds to TRBD2 (6 bases). The CDR3 consists of 14 residues. Germline V gene sequence: CDR1 SNHLY, CDR2 FYNNEI. Trimming removed 3 bases from V and 7 bases from J, with 16 bases in between. The CDR3 nucleotides read TGTGCCAGCAGTGATAGTCTAGGGGCGGGGGAGCAGTACTTC. This codes for CASSDSLGAGEQYF.

The gene calls are TRBV19 and TRBJ2-3, with 9 bases lining up with TRBD2. Losses at the gene ends were 7 bases for V and 6 bases for J; bases not matched to a gene: 8. The germline V gene encodes CDR1 LNHDA and CDR2 SQIVND (reference sequence). There are 14 residues in the CDR3. DNA for the CDR3: TGTGCCAGTACCATGCGGGGGGGGGTGGATACGCAGTATTTT. Amino acid sequence: CASTMRGGVDTQYF.

The chain is built from TRBV19 and TRBJ1-3; no definite D call. The CDR3 has 17 residues. Between the trimmed V and J ends, which lost 3 bases and 0 bases, there was a span of 15 bases. Germline V gives CDR1 LNHDA, CDR2 SQIVND (reference sequence). The CDR3 region has the DNA TGTGCCAGTAGTATTACTTCACAGATTACCTCTGGAAACACCATATATTTT. Its protein product is CASSITSQITSGNTIYF.